This is a list of T cell receptor beta chains from one sample in a study of cytomegalovirus exposure and HLA in healthy donors. Repertoires were generated with immunoSEQ multiplex PCR, while TCRdb's copy carries only in-frame clones and drops some. The sample lists tens of thousands of clones, approximately 80% occurring once. The sample consisted of PBMCs. The receptor source for this set is a woman aged 35 to 49 in good health and CMV-seronegative. CDR3s include the opening cysteine and the closing phenylalanine or tryptophan. A D gene is named only where the DNA matches it firmly. Rows give clone size only sometimes, using once, few, many, or a class for an expanded clone.

length	V	D	size	J	CDR3	DNA
17	TRBV5-1	TRBD2	NA	TRBJ2-5	CASSAGLAGGPGETQYF	TGCGCCAGCAGCGCGGGACTAGCGGGAGGGCCCGGAGAGACCCAGTACTTC
14	TRBV27	NA	NA	TRBJ2-1	CASSPRGFEREQFF	TGTGCCAGCAGTCCCCGGGGGTTTGAACGCGAGCAGTTCTTC
16	TRBV28	TRBD1	NA	TRBJ1-2	CASKSFGTGQNYGYTF	TGTGCCAGCAAATCTTTTGGGACAGGGCAAAACTATGGCTACACCTTC
14	TRBV15	NA	NA	TRBJ2-7	CATSRAPGSYEQYF	TGTGCCACCAGCAGAGCGCCAGGGTCCTACGAGCAGTACTTC
15	TRBV2	NA	NA	TRBJ2-4	CASSDVGVAKNIQYF	TGTGCCAGCAGTGATGTCGGGGTAGCCAAAAACATTCAGTACTTC
15	TRBV5-4	NA	NA	TRBJ2-7	CASSFGGQRTYEQYF	TGTGCCAGCAGCTTCGGGGGGCAGAGGACCTACGAGCAGTACTTC
15	TRBV4-3	NA	NA	TRBJ2-3	CASSQEGASTDTQYF	TGCGCCAGCAGCCAAGAAGGGGCTAGCACAGATACGCAGTATTTT
12	TRBV9	NA	NA	TRBJ2-1	CASSGIGSEQFF	TGTGCCAGCAGCGGGATTGGGAGTGAGCAGTTCTTC
18	TRBV28	TRBD1	once	TRBJ1-5	CASSFLPGQATIGQPQHF	TGTGCCAGCAGTTTCCTTCCGGGACAGGCAACGATAGGTCAGCCCCAGCATTTT
11	TRBV7-2	TRBD1	NA	TRBJ2-5	CASGTGRTQYF	TGTGCCAGCGGGACAGGAAGGACCCAGTACTTC
19	TRBV13	TRBD1	NA	TRBJ2-1	CASSNRQGSKGSSYNEQFF	TGTGCCAGCAGCAACCGACAGGGTAGTAAGGGCAGCTCCTACAATGAGCAGTTCTTC
15	TRBV10-1	TRBD2	NA	TRBJ2-1	CASSDLAGGGNEQFF	TGCGCCAGCAGTGACTTAGCGGGAGGAGGGAATGAGCAGTTCTTC
14	TRBV28	NA	NA	TRBJ1-2	CASRSETVGYGYTF	TGTGCCAGCAGGAGCGAGACAGTCGGCTATGGCTACACCTTC
14	TRBV5-4	TRBD1	NA	TRBJ2-3	CASSFGTGTDTQYF	TGTGCCAGCAGCTTCGGGACAGGCACAGATACGCAGTATTTT
15	TRBV29-1	NA	NA	TRBJ1-5	CSVVRGLRANQPQHF	TGCAGCGTTGTTAGAGGGTTACGCGCTAATCAGCCCCAGCATTTT
18	TRBV18	NA	NA	TRBJ2-3	CASSPGLRTVGSTDTQYF	TGTGCCAGCTCACCAGGCCTTAGGACAGTCGGAAGCACAGATACGCAGTATTTT
16	TRBV29-1	NA	NA	TRBJ2-3	CSVEANYRWSTDTQYF	TGCAGCGTTGAAGCAAACTATCGATGGAGCACAGATACGCAGTATTTT
13	TRBV9	TRBD2	NA	TRBJ2-1	CASEGLAGYEQFF	TGTGCCAGTGAAGGACTAGCGGGATATGAGCAGTTCTTC
16	TRBV4-2	NA	NA	TRBJ2-1	CASSQDSGQVHDEQFF	TGTGCCAGCAGCCAGGATAGCGGACAGGTCCACGATGAGCAGTTCTTC
13	TRBV27	NA	few	TRBJ2-1	CASNRGQFNEQFF	TGTGCCAGCAACCGAGGACAGTTCAATGAGCAGTTCTTC
15	TRBV7-6	TRBD1	few	TRBJ2-3	CASGAGTGNVDTQYF	TGTGCCAGCGGCGCCGGGACAGGGAATGTAGATACGCAGTATTTT
18	TRBV5-1	TRBD2	NA	TRBJ2-2	CASSWRSSGRAQDGELFF	TGCGCCAGCAGCTGGAGGTCTAGCGGGAGAGCGCAGGACGGGGAGCTGTTTTTT
16	TRBV7-9	NA	once	TRBJ2-1	CASSLGPIIPFNEQFF	TGTGCCAGCAGCTTAGGGCCAATAATTCCTTTTAATGAGCAGTTCTTC
20	TRBV30	TRBD1	NA	TRBJ1-1	CAWSPNIGPEEDRARTEAFF	TGTGCCTGGAGTCCCAATATTGGCCCCGAAGAGGACAGGGCTCGGACTGAAGCTTTCTTT
12	TRBV5-1	NA	NA	TRBJ2-1	CASSIPGGEQFF	TGCGCCAGCAGCATACCCGGGGGTGAGCAGTTCTTC
14	TRBV9	NA	NA	TRBJ2-7	CASSVGGGWNEQYF	TGTGCCAGCAGCGTAGGAGGAGGATGGAACGAGCAGTACTTC
15	TRBV5-6	NA	NA	TRBJ1-6	CASSLVRVSHVALHF	TGTGCCAGCAGCTTGGTCAGGGTTTCGCACGTCGCCCTCCACTTT
10	TRBV28	TRBD1	NA	TRBJ1-1	CATRDRGAFF	TGTGCCACCCGGGACAGGGGGGCTTTCTTT
17	TRBV7-6	TRBD1	NA	TRBJ2-5	CASSYTPGQGLGETQYF	TGTGCCAGCAGTTATACCCCGGGACAGGGCCTCGGAGAGACCCAGTACTTC
14	TRBV19	TRBD1	NA	TRBJ2-1	CASSMIQGANEQFF	TGTGCCAGTAGTATGATTCAGGGGGCGAATGAGCAGTTCTTC
15	TRBV6-1	NA	few	TRBJ1-2	CASSEAADRIYGYTF	TGTGCCAGCAGTGAAGCGGCCGACAGGATATATGGCTACACCTTC
16	TRBV5-4	TRBD2	NA	TRBJ2-5	CASSLPGTSGRETQYF	TGTGCCAGCAGCCTGCCCGGGACTAGCGGGAGAGAGACCCAGTACTTC
15	TRBV28	TRBD1	NA	TRBJ2-5	CASNPRTGYQETQYF	TGTGCCAGCAACCCGAGGACAGGGTATCAAGAGACCCAGTACTTC
18	TRBV10-3	TRBD1	NA	TRBJ1-4	CATATGGVISRTNEKLFF	TGTGCCACCGCAACAGGGGGCGTTATCTCTCGAACTAATGAAAAACTGTTTTTT
13	TRBV28	NA	NA	TRBJ2-5	CASTPTGTREQYF	TGTGCCAGCACCCCCACCGGGACAAGGGAGCAGTACTTC
17	TRBV5-8	TRBD1	NA	TRBJ1-6	CASSLGQGRPSSSPLHF	TGTGCCAGCAGCTTGGGACAGGGAAGGCCATCGAGCTCACCCCTCCACTTT
15	TRBV7-7	TRBD1	NA	TRBJ2-2	CASSLTGGKAGELFF	TGTGCCAGCAGCTTAACAGGGGGCAAGGCCGGGGAGCTGTTTTTT
14	TRBV28	TRBD1	NA	TRBJ2-7	CASTHRARGNEQYF	TGTGCCAGCACCCACCGGGCCAGGGGGAACGAGCAGTACTTC
15	TRBV7-2	NA	NA	TRBJ2-5	CASRGQTSTQETQYF	TGTGCCAGCAGAGGACAGACCAGCACCCAAGAGACCCAGTACTTC
14	TRBV2	TRBD1	once	TRBJ2-7	CASRLGQVFYEQYF	TGTGCCAGCAGATTGGGACAGGTGTTTTACGAGCAGTACTTC
15	TRBV4-3	TRBD1	NA	TRBJ1-4	CASSQLRGRNEKLFF	TGCGCCAGCAGCCAACTCAGGGGGCGTAATGAAAAACTGTTTTTT
14	TRBV15	NA	NA	TRBJ2-5	CATSTGFLQETQYF	TGTGCCACCAGCACGGGGTTCCTCCAAGAGACCCAGTACTTC
12	TRBV7-3	NA	NA	TRBJ2-2	CASSSNTGELFF	TGTGCCAGCAGCTCTAACACCGGGGAGCTGTTTTTT
14	TRBV4-1	TRBD2	NA	TRBJ2-1	CASSQVQATGTRFF	TGCGCCAGCAGCCAAGTCCAGGCAACAGGGACTAGGTTCTTC
17	TRBV7-9	NA	NA	TRBJ1-5	CSSSLSLQGISNQPQHF	TGTTCCAGCAGCTTAAGTTTACAGGGAATAAGCAATCAGCCCCAGCATTTT
13	TRBV6-6	NA	NA	TRBJ1-2	CASSYDTSYGYTF	TGTGCCAGCAGTTACGACACGAGCTATGGCTACACCTTC
14	TRBV29-1	NA	NA	TRBJ1-1	CSVPGERPGTEAFF	TGCAGCGTACCGGGTGAGCGGCCCGGCACTGAAGCTTTCTTT
15	TRBV6-5	NA	NA	TRBJ1-5	CASSYGQGTNQPQHF	TGTGCCAGCAGTTACGGGCAGGGCACGAATCAGCCCCAGCATTTT
13	TRBV6-6	TRBD2	NA	TRBJ2-1	CATRTSGRDEQFF	TGTGCCACCAGGACTAGCGGGAGGGATGAGCAGTTCTTC
14	TRBV13	NA	NA	TRBJ2-1	CASSITDRYNEQFF	TGTGCCAGCAGTATTACGGACAGATACAATGAGCAGTTCTTC
13	TRBV6-5	NA	NA	TRBJ1-3	CASRPGSVNTIYF	TGTGCCAGCAGACCGGGTTCTGTCAACACCATATATTTT
13	TRBV27	NA	NA	TRBJ1-2	CASSLFPGVGYTF	TGTGCCAGCAGTTTATTTCCAGGGGTTGGCTACACCTTC
15	TRBV6-5	TRBD2	NA	TRBJ2-6	CATELAGDEANVLTF	TGTGCCACGGAGCTAGCGGGAGATGAGGCCAACGTCCTGACTTTC
15	TRBV19	TRBD1	NA	TRBJ1-5	CASSIGRQGGQPQHF	TGTGCCAGTAGTATAGGTAGACAGGGCGGTCAGCCCCAGCATTTT
13	TRBV28	NA	NA	TRBJ1-2	CASRNRDRGGYTF	TGTGCCAGCAGGAACAGGGATCGGGGTGGCTACACCTTC